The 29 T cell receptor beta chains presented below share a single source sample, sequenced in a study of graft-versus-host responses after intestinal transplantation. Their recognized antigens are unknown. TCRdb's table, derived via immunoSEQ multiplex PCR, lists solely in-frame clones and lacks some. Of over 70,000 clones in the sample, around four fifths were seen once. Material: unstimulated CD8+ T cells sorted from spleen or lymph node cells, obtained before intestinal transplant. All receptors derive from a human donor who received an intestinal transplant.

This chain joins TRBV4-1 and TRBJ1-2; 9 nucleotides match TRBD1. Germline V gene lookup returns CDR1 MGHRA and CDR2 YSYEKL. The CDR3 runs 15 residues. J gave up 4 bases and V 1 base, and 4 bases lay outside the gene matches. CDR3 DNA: TGCGCCAGCAGCCAAGCCTCGACAGGGGGCTATGGCTACACCTTC. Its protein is CASSQASTGGYGYTF.

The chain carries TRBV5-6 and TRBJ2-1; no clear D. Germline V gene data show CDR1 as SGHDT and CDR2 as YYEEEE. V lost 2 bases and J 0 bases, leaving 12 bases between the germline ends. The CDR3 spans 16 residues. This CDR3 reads CASSFKLLDSYNEQFF. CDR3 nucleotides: TGTGCCAGCAGCTTTAAGTTGTTGGACTCCTACAATGAGCAGTTCTTC.

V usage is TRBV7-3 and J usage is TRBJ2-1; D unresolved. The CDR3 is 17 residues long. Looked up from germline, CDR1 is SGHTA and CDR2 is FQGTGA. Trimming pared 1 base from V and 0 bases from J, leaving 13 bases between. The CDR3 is CASSLIGQTSSYNEQFF. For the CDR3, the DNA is TGTGCCAGCAGCTTAATCGGTCAGACGAGCTCCTACAATGAGCAGTTCTTC.

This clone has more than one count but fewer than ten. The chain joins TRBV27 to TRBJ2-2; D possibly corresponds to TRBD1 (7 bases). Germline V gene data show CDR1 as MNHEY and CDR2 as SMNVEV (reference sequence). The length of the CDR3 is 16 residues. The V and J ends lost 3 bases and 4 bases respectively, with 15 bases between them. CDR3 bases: TGTGCCAGCAGTTTCCTGCGGGACAGCGGCACCGGGGAGCTGTTTTTT. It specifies CASSFLRDSGTGELFF.

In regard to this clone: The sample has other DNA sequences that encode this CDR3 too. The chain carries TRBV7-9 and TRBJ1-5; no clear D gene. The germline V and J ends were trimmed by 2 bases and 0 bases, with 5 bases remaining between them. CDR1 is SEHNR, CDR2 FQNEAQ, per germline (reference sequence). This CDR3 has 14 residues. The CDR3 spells CASSLPGSNQPQHF. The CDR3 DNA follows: TGTGCCAGCAGCTTACCCGGTAGCAATCAGCCCCAGCATTTT. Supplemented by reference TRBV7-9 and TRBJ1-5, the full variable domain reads DTGVSQNPRHKITKRGQNVTFRCDPISEHNRLYWYRQTLGQGPEFLTYFQNEAQLEKSRLLSDRFSAERPKGSFSTLEIQRTEQGDSAMYLCASSLPGSNQPQHFGDGTRLSIL.

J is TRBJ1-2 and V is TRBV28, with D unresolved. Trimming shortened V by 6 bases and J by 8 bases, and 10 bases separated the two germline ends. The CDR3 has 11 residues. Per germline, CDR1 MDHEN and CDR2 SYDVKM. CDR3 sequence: CASRSAAGYTF. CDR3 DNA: TGTGCCAGCAGATCAGCGGCGGGCTACACCTTC.

The CDR3 spells CASTEGPYSNQPQHF. The DNA for the CDR3 is TGTGCCAGCACCGAGGGACCATATAGCAATCAGCCCCAGCATTTT. The V gene is TRBV2, the J gene TRBJ1-5, with a possible D match to TRBD1 (5 bases). The germline V gene encodes CDR1 SNHLY and CDR2 FYNNEI. V was cut by 7 bases and J by 0 bases, with 13 bases left in between. This CDR3 comprises 15 residues.

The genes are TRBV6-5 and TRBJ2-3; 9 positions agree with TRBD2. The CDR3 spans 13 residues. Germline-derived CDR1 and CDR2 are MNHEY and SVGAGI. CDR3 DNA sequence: TGTGAAAGGGGGCGGGAGGGCCGCAATACGCAGTATTTT. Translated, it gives CERGREGRNTQYF.

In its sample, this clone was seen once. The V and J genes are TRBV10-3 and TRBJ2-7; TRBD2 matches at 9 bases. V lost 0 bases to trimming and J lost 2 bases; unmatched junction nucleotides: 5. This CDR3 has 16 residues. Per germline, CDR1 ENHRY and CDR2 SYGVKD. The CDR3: CAISESSGGPPYEQYF. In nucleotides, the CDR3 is TGTGCCATCAGTGAGTCTAGCGGGGGACCACCCTACGAGCAGTACTTC.

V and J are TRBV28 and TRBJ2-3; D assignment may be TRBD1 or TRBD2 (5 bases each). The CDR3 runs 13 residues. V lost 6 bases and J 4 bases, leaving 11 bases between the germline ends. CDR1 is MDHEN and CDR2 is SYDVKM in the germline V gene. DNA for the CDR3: TGTGCCAGCAGCCTTGGGACCGCAGATACGCAGTATTTT. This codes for CASSLGTADTQYF.

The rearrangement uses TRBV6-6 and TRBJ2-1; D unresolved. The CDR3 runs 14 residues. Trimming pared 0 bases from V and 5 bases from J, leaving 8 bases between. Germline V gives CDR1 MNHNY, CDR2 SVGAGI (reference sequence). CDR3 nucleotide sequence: TGTGCCAGCAGTTACTCGGCTGCGGACAATGAGCAGTTCTTC. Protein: CASSYSAADNEQFF.

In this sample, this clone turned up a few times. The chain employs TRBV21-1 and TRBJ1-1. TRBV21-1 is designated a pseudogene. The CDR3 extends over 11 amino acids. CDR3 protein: CASSNNTEAFF. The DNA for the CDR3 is TGTGCCAGCAGCAACAACACTGAAGCTTTCTTT.

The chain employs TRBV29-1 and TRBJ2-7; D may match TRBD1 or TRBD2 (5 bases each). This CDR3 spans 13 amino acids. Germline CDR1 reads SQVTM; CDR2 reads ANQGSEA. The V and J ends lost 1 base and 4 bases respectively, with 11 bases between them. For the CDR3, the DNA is TGCAGCGTTGAAGCTCTCGAGGGGTACGAGCAGTACTTC. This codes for CSVEALEGYEQYF.

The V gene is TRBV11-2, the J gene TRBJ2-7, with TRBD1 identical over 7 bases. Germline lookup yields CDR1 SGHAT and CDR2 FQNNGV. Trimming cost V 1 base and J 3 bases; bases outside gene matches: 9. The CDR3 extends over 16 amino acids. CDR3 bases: TGTGCCAGCAGCTTAGGAGTGGACAGGTTTTACTACGAGCAGTACTTC. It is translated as CASSLGVDRFYYEQYF.

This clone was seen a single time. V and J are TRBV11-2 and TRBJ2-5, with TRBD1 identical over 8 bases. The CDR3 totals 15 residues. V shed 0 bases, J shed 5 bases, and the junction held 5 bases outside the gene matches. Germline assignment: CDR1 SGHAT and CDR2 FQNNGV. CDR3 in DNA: TGTGCCAGCAGCTTAGAGGCAGGGGGCTTGGAGACCCAGTACTTC. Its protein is CASSLEAGGLETQYF. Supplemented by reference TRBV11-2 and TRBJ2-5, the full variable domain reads EAGVAQSPRYKIIEKRQSVAFWCNPISGHATLYWYQQILGQGPKLLIQFQNNGVVDDSQLPKDRFSAERLKGVDSTLKIQPAKLEDSAVYLCASSLEAGGLETQYFGPGTRLLVL.

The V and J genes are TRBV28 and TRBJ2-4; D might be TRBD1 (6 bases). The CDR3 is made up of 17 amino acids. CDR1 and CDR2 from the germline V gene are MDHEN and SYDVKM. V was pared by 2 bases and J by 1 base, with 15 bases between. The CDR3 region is CASSLNRVLGAKNIQYF. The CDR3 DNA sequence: TGTGCCAGCAGTTTAAACAGGGTTCTGGGTGCCAAAAACATTCAGTACTTC. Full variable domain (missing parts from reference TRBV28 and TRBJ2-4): DVKVTQSSRYLVKRTGEKVFLECVQDMDHENMFWYRQDPGLGLRLIYFSYDVKMKEKGDIPEGYSVSREKKERFSLILESASTNQTSMYLCASSLNRVLGAKNIQYFGAGTRLSVL.

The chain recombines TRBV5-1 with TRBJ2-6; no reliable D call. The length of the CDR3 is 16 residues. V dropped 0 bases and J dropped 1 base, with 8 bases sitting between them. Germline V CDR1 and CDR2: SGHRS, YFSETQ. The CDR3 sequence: CASSLGTGSGANVLTF. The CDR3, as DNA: TGCGCCAGCAGCTTGGGGACCGGGTCTGGGGCCAACGTCCTGACTTTC.

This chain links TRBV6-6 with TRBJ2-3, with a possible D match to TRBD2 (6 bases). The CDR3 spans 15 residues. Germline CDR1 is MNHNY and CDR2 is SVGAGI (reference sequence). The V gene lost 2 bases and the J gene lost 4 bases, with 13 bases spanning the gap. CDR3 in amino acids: CASSYPGLFADTQYF. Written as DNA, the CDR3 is TGTGCCAGCAGTTACCCCGGACTATTCGCAGATACGCAGTATTTT.

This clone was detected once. CDR3 nucleotides: TGTGCCAGTAGTCACAGGACAGGGGGCTGGAATGAGCAGTTCTTC. This codes for CASSHRTGGWNEQFF. The V and J genes are TRBV19 and TRBJ2-1; 11 bases are shared with TRBD1. Germline loops: CDR1 LNHDA, CDR2 SQIVND (reference sequence). V lost 5 bases and J lost 7; bases outside the gene matches: 7. The CDR3 spans 15 residues.

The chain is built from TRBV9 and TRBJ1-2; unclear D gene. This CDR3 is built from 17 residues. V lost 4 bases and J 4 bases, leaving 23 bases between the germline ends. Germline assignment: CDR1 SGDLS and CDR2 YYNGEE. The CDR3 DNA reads TGTGCCAGCAGCCCATCTAAGCTAGGGCTGCTCGGCTATGGCTACACCTTC. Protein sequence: CASSPSKLGLLGYGYTF.

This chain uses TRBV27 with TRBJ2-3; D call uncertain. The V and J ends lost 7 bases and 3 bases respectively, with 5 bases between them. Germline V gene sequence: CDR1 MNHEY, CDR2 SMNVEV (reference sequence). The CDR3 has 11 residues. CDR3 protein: CASTGTDTQYF. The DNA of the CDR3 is TGTGCCAGCACCGGGACAGATACGCAGTATTTT.

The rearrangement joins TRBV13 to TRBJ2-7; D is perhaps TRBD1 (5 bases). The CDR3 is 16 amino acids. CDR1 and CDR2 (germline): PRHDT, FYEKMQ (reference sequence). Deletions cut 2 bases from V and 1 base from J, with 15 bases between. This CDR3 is CASSLLAGQGSYEQYF. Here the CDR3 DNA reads TGTGCCAGCAGCTTATTAGCCGGGCAGGGATCCTACGAGCAGTACTTC. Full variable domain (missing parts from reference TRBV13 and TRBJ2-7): AAGVIQSPRHLIKEKRETATLKCYPIPRHDTVYWYQQGPGQDPQFLISFYEKMQSDKGSIPDRFSAQQFSDYHSELNMSSLELGDSALYFCASSLLAGQGSYEQYFGPGTRLTVT.

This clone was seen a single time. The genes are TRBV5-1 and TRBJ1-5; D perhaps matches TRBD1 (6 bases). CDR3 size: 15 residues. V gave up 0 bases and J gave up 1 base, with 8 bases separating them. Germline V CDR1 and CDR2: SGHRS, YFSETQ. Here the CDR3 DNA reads TGCGCCAGCAGCTTGGGCAGGGGAAGCAATCAGCCCCAGCATTTT. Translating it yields CASSLGRGSNQPQHF. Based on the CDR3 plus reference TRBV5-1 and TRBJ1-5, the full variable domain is KAGVTQTPRYLIKTRGQQVTLSCSPISGHRSVSWYQQTPGQGLQFLFEYFSETQRNKGNFPGRFSGRQFSNSRSEMNVSTLELGDSALYLCASSLGRGSNQPQHFGDGTRLSIL.

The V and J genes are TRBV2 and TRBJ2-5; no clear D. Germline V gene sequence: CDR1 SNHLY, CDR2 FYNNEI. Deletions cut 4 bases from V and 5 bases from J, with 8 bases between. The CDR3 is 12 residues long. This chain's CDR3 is CASSASPETQYF. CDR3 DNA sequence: TGTGCCAGCAGTGCTTCCCCGGAGACCCAGTACTTC. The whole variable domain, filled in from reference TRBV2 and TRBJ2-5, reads EPEVTQTPSHQVTQMGQEVILRCVPISNHLYFYWYRQILGQKVEFLVSFYNNEISEKSEIFDDQFSVERPDGSNFTLKIRSTKLEDSAMYFCASSASPETQYFGPGTRLLVL.

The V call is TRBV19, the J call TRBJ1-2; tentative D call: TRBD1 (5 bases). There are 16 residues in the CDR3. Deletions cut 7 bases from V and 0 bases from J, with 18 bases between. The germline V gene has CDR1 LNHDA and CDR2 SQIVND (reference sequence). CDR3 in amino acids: CASTPYGLGANYGYTF. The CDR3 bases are TGTGCCAGTACCCCCTATGGTTTGGGGGCTAACTATGGCTACACCTTC.

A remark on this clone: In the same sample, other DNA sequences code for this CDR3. CDR3 protein: CASSLGQPQHF. CDR3 in DNA: TGTGCCAGCAGTCTTGGGCAGCCCCAGCATTTT. The chain employs TRBV28 and TRBJ1-5; D call uncertain. The germline CDR1 and CDR2 sequences are MDHEN and SYDVKM. CDR3 length: 11 residues. Trimming pared 5 bases from V and 7 bases from J, leaving 6 bases between. Together with reference TRBV28 and TRBJ1-5, the CDR3 gives the full variable domain: DVKVTQSSRYLVKRTGEKVFLECVQDMDHENMFWYRQDPGLGLRLIYFSYDVKMKEKGDIPEGYSVSREKKERFSLILESASTNQTSMYLCASSLGQPQHFGDGTRLSIL.

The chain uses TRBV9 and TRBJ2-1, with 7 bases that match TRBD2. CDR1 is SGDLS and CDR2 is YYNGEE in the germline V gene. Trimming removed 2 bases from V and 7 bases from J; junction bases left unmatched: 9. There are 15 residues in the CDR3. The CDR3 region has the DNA TGTGCCAGCAGCGTGTCCTGGACTAGGGTTAATGAGCAGTTCTTC. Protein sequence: CASSVSWTRVNEQFF.

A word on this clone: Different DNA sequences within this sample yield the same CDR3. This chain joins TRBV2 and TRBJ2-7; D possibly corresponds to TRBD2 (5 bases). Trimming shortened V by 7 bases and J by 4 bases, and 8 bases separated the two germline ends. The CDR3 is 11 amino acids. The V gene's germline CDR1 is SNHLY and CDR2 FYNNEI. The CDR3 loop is CASTGGYEQYF. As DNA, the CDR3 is TGTGCCAGCACTGGAGGATACGAGCAGTACTTC.

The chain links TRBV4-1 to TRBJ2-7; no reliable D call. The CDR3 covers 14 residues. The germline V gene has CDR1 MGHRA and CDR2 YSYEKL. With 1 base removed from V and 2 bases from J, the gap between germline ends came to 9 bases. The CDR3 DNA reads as TGCGCCAGCAGCCAAGCAGGTTACCCCTACGAGCAGTACTTC. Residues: CASSQAGYPYEQYF.